These 21 T cell receptor beta chains were sequenced from one sample in a study of regulatory T cells in long-lasting Graves disease. Time point given: newly diagnosed GD, antithyroid drugs for less than 3 months. TCR sequences were obtained from RNA taken from PBMCs. Construction of TCR beta libraries relied on iRepertoire HTBI primers and on Arm-PCR targeting CDR3 regions. TCRdb reprocessed the multiplex PCR reads via MiXCR and lists one record per CDR3 protein. The data hold roughly 250,000 distinct CDR3 sequences, with about 20% observed a single time. Another study also made use of these data, one on T cells in Graves' hyperthyroidism and ophthalmopathy.

The specimen comprised peripheral blood mononuclear cells (PBMCs), sampled at new diagnosis, from a patient treated with antithyroid drugs. The receptors shown here come from a woman in her twenties or thirties with Graves disease.

This clonotype was recorded at least ten times. V gene TRBV20-1 combines with J gene TRBJ2-3; TRBD2 agrees at 11 bases. V was clipped by 2 bases and J by 4 bases; unmatched bases: 2. The CDR3 runs to 14 residues. Germline loops: CDR1 DFQATT, CDR2 SNEGSKA (reference sequence). CDR3 amino acids: CSARLLAGADTQYF. As DNA, the CDR3 is TGCAGTGCTAGACTACTAGCGGGGGCAGATACGCAGTATTTT.

The table lists this clonotype with a count of one. J is TRBJ2-7 and V is TRBV29-1; 7 nucleotides agree with TRBD2. Trimming cost V 4 bases and J 2 bases; bases outside gene matches: 5. Germline-derived CDR1 and CDR2 are SQVTM and ANQGSEA. This CDR3 has 13 amino acids. The CDR3 here is CSVGSSGPYEQYF. The CDR3 DNA follows: TGCAGCGTTGGTTCTAGCGGACCCTACGAGCAGTACTTC.

This clonotype appeared many times. This sequence joins TRBV5-1 and TRBJ2-1; TRBD1 matches at 9 bases. There are 15 residues in the CDR3. Unmatched junction bases numbered 5, after V lost 4 bases and J lost 3 bases. In germline, CDR1 is SGHRS, CDR2 YFSETQ. CDR3 sequence: CASSRGGQGYNEQFF. The CDR3 DNA sequence: TGCGCCAGCAGCCGAGGGGGACAGGGCTACAATGAGCAGTTCTTC.

The gene calls are TRBV7-2 and TRBJ2-1, with D unclear. Trimming pared 0 bases from V and 4 bases from J, leaving 16 bases between. The length of the CDR3 is 17 residues. CDR1 and CDR2 (germline): SGHTA, FQGNSA. The CDR3 loop reads CASSLATIDTTYNEQFF. CDR3 nucleotide sequence: TGTGCCAGCAGCTTAGCGACGATAGACACAACTTACAATGAGCAGTTCTTC.

There are many counts of this clonotype. The rearrangement links TRBV7-8 to TRBJ2-7; D gene ambiguous. Between the trimmed V and J ends, which lost 1 base and 6 bases, there was a span of 13 bases. The CDR3 loop spans 14 amino acids. Germline V gene sequence: CDR1 SGHVS, CDR2 FQNEAQ. This CDR3 reads CASSLGQVRGEQYF. The CDR3 region has the DNA TGTGCCAGCAGCTTAGGGCAGGTTCGCGGCGAGCAGTACTTC.

This clonotype was picked up many times. The chain employs TRBV25-1 and TRBJ1-2; the D is unclear. V was shortened by 1 base and J by 4 bases, with 13 bases between the two germline ends. From germline, CDR1 is MGHDK and CDR2 SYGVNS. CDR3 length equals 15 residues. CDR3 nucleotides: TGTGCCAGCAGTGAATCGACCGGACGGTTCTATGGCTACACCTTC. It specifies CASSESTGRFYGYTF.

This clonotype was picked up a small number of times. The chain is built from TRBV19 and TRBJ1-5, with no clear D. Germline assignment: CDR1 LNHDA and CDR2 SQIVND (reference sequence). This CDR3 is 12 amino acids long. V gave up 7 bases and J gave up 6 bases, with 10 bases separating them. CDR3 region: CASKIGGQPQHF. The CDR3 DNA is TGTGCCAGTAAAATCGGCGGTCAGCCCCAGCATTTT.

This clonotype was seen at least ten times. The V call is TRBV20-1, the J call TRBJ2-7; 8 bases line up with TRBD1. Trimming removed 6 bases from V and 9 bases from J; junction bases left unmatched: 16. The CDR3 is 14 amino acids. CDR1 and CDR2 (germline): DFQATT, SNEGSKA (reference sequence). The CDR3 protein is CSAAPGTGLLGQYF. The CDR3 DNA reads as TGCAGTGCCGCCCCAGGGACAGGTCTTCTTGGGCAGTACTTC.

J is TRBJ2-2 and V is TRBV24-1; 7 positions match TRBD1. The CDR3 is 15 amino acids. The V segment lost 4 bases and the J segment 4 bases; nucleotides outside the gene matches: 5. CDR1 KGHDR and CDR2 SFDVKD come from the germline V gene. CDR3 nucleotide sequence: TGTGCCACCAGTGACCCACAGGGGCCCACCGGGGAGCTGTTTTTT. Translated, it gives CATSDPQGPTGELFF.

This clonotype was observed many times. The chain is built from TRBV5-6 and TRBJ1-2; no firm D call. Germline assignment: CDR1 SGHDT and CDR2 YYEEEE. The CDR3 contains 13 residues. The V and J ends lost 6 bases and 8 bases respectively, with 17 bases between them. CDR3 amino acids: CASIFLGKGGYTF. The CDR3 DNA follows: TGTGCCAGCATCTTTTTAGGGAAAGGAGGCTACACCTTC.

This clonotype came up many times. V usage is TRBV6-1 and J usage is TRBJ2-7; 9 nucleotides match TRBD2. Germline V gene lookup returns CDR1 MNHNS and CDR2 SASEGT. This CDR3 has 13 amino acids. Losses at the gene ends were 11 bases for V and 2 bases for J; bases not matched to a gene: 7. The chain's CDR3 is CAVRSSGAYEQYF. Here the CDR3 DNA reads TGTGCCGTCCGTTCTAGCGGGGCCTACGAGCAGTACTTC.

This clonotype was seen many times. J is TRBJ1-2 and V is TRBV5-5, with D maybe TRBD1 (5 bases). The CDR3 length is 15 residues. V shed 2 bases and J shed 2 bases, with 13 bases lying between them. Looked up from germline, CDR1 is SGHKS and CDR2 is YYEKEE (reference sequence). CDR3 sequence (DNA): TGTGCCAGCAGCTTTGACCCGCGGGGCAACTATGGCTACACCTTC. It translates to CASSFDPRGNYGYTF.

In its sample, this clonotype was seen many times. V gene TRBV7-2 combines with J gene TRBJ1-2; 8 bases fit TRBD1. The V gene's germline CDR1 is SGHTA and CDR2 FQGNSA. The CDR3 covers 15 residues. J gave up 2 bases and V 5 bases, and 7 bases lay outside the gene matches. The DNA of the CDR3 is TGTGCCAGCAGCCCCGGACAGGGCCAAAACTATGGCTACACCTTC. Amino acid sequence: CASSPGQGQNYGYTF.

This clonotype was seen ten or more times. The rearrangement joins TRBV20-1 to TRBJ2-4; 8 bases align to TRBD1. Germline V gene data show CDR1 as DFQATT and CDR2 as SNEGSKA (reference sequence). The CDR3 extends over 15 amino acids. The V and J ends lost 4 bases and 9 bases, in that order; junction bases with no gene match: 14. The CDR3 DNA reads TGCAGTGCTATAATCGGGGGACAGGCAAAAGTCATTCAGTACTTC. Its translation is CSAIIGGQAKVIQYF.

This clonotype was observed many times. V and J are TRBV7-2 and TRBJ2-1; 13 positions agree with TRBD2. Per germline, CDR1 SGHTA and CDR2 FQGNSA. The CDR3 is 18 residues long. V shed 0 bases and J 10 bases; nucleotides not matched to a gene: 12. DNA of the CDR3: TGTGCCAGCAGCTTAGCGCTATTTAGACTAGCGGGGGGTCAGGAGCAGTTCTTC. It is translated as CASSLALFRLAGGQEQFF.

This clonotype showed up many times. V gene TRBV2 combines with J gene TRBJ1-2; D call uncertain. The germline V and J ends were trimmed by 11 bases and 4 bases, with 14 bases remaining between them. This CDR3 is built from 12 residues. CDR1 is SNHLY and CDR2 is FYNNEI in the germline V gene. The CDR3 DNA sequence: TGTGCCTCAAGATTGTCAGTCTATGGCTACACCTTC. Amino acid sequence: CASRLSVYGYTF.

A note on this clonotype: Being one base from a much bigger clone, this may be a read error. V gene TRBV7-2 combines with J gene TRBJ2-1, with D possibly TRBD2 on 6 matching bases. CDR1 is SGHTA, CDR2 FQGNSA, per germline. The CDR3 contains 12 residues. Trimming took 5 bases from V and 10 from J, leaving 12 bases between them. The CDR3 loop is CASSRDGGEQFF. The CDR3, as DNA: TGTGCCAGCAGCCGGGACGGGGGAGAGCAGTTCTTC. The full variable domain, in which reference TRBV7-2 and TRBJ2-1 provide the parts outside the CDR3, is GAGVSQSPSNKVTEKGKDVELRCDPISGHTALYWYRQSLGQGLEFLIYFQGNSAPDKSGLPSDRFSAERTGGSVSTLTIQRTQQEDSAVYLCASSRDGGEQFFGPGTRLTVL.

This clonotype was seen repeatedly, ten times or more. V and J are TRBV2 and TRBJ1-5; possible D gene TRBD1, 6 bases. The CDR3 has 14 residues. The V gene's germline CDR1 is SNHLY and CDR2 FYNNEI. Trimming left V 5 bases short and J 7 bases short, with 15 bases between. The CDR3 DNA is TGTGCCAGCAGTATCACAGGGAAGGGCCAGCCCCAGCATTTT. Its protein is CASSITGKGQPQHF.

The V and J genes are TRBV9 and TRBJ1-2, with D hard to call. Trimming pared 3 bases from V and 0 bases from J, leaving 12 bases between. This CDR3 contains 15 residues. The germline V gene encodes CDR1 SGDLS and CDR2 YYNGEE. The DNA for the CDR3 is TGTGCCAGCAGCGCAGACGGGAGCTCTAACTATGGCTACACCTTC. It encodes CASSADGSSNYGYTF.

This clonotype was counted many times. The junction does not match germline at one end; this may be a read error. The rearrangement links TRBV5-1 to TRBJ2-3; 7 nucleotides match TRBD2. The CDR3 contains 15 residues. The germline V gene encodes CDR1 SGHRS and CDR2 YFSETQ. The CDR3 region is CASSLGGTETDTQYF. The CDR3 DNA is TGTGCCAGCAGCTTGGGAGGGACCGAGACAGATACGCAGTATTTT.

There are many counts of this clonotype. V is TRBV12-3 or TRBV12-4 and J is TRBJ1-2; the D is unclear. Trimming cost V 5 bases and J 0 bases, with 4 bases left between them. This CDR3 spans 12 amino acids. The CDR3 bases are TGTGCCAGCAGTCAGACTAACTATGGCTACACCTTC. Translated: CASSQTNYGYTF.